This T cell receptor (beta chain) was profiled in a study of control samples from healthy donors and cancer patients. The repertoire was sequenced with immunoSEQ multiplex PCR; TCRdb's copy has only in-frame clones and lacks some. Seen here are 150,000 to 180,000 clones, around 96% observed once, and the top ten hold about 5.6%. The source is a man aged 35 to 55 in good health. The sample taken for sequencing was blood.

The CDR3 spells CATSERDSYEQYF. Written as DNA, the CDR3 is TGTGCCACCAGTGAGCGGGACTCCTACGAGCAGTACTTC. V is TRBV24-1 and J is TRBJ2-7, with D tentatively TRBD2 (6 bases). V lost 4 bases and J lost 0, with 6 bases in between. Per germline, CDR1 KGHDR and CDR2 SFDVKD. This CDR3 has 13 amino acids.